This T cell receptor (beta chain) was obtained from a study of Graves' ophthalmopathy and Graves' hyperthyroidism. The CDR3 runs 15 residues. J gave up 2 bases and V 0 bases, and 2 bases lay outside the gene matches. Per the germline V gene, CDR1 is MNHEY and CDR2 is SVGEGT. This clonotype has a count of ten or more. Its matching antigen is unknown. PBMCs were density-gradient isolated from roughly 9.5 ml fresh blood. General study findings and limits: Researchers report that a 13-signature model separated ophthalmopathy from stable hyperthyroidism, posting 85% to 90% sensitivity and around 80% specificity. Ophthalmopathy progression cases were predicted by the model with roughly 64% sensitivity and more than 72% specificity.

RNA transcripts served as template for amplifying TCR beta CDR3 sequences. Amplification began with first-round RT-PCR using HTBI primers, then second-round multiplex PCR was performed. Each CDR3 protein gets one entry after TCRdb re-called the multiplex PCR reads with MiXCR. The sample holds roughly 480,000 distinct CDR3 sequences, under 15% seen once. This sequence was found in a woman aged 25 to 39 with Graves' ophthalmopathy. The chain links TRBV6-2 or TRBV6-3 to TRBJ2-5, with TRBD2 identical over 8 bases. Specimen: blood. The CDR3 DNA is TGTGCCAGCAGTTACTCAGCGGGGGATCAAGAGACCCAGTACTTC. Protein sequence: CASSYSAGDQETQYF.